This TCR beta chain was sequenced during a study of beta chain features in type 1 diabetes. Overall study results and limits: There was a moderate but significant shortening of TCRB CDR3s in all four CD4+ subsets of Type 1 diabetes patients. Comparison showed that naive, central memory and Treg TCRB repertoires appeared more similar among patients than among healthy donors. The influence of HLA type on TCRB rearrangement stayed undetermined.

What was sequenced were expressed TCRB transcripts, since all of the isolated RNA had been reverse transcribed. Sequencing used immunoSEQ multiplex PCR; TCRdb keeps in-frame clones, though not all of them. The sample records about 340,000 clones, approximately 12% being singletons. The trim removed 8 bases at V and 8 bases at J, leaving 5 bases unmatched. Germline V lookup: CDR1 MNHNY, CDR2 SVGAGI (reference sequence). The length of the CDR3 is 12 residues. With respect to this clone: Its target is unknown.

What was sequenced was naive CD4+ T cells from blood. The J gene is TRBJ2-1, the V gene TRBV6-6, with 8 nucleotides matching TRBD2. The receptor's source is a woman between 18 and 29 years old with type 1 diabetes. The DNA of the CDR3 is TGTGCCAGCTGCGGGAGGTGGGATGAGCAGTTCTTC. Its protein is CASCGRWDEQFF.